These T cell receptor beta chains were read from a single sample in a study of blood T cell repertoires in COVID-19. The protocol was immunoSEQ multiplex PCR, while the TCRdb copy is restricted to in-frame clones and leaves out a portion. This sample has 85,000 to 90,000 clones, with 89% found just once. Material for sequencing was peripheral blood. These receptor sequences come from a woman over 75 with active COVID-19. Both conserved end residues are part of each CDR3.

v_call cdr3_aa
TRBV28 CASGLTGYNEQFF
TRBV9 CASSVSSWRGTDTQYF
TRBV29-1 CITGGLAGASGNEQFF
TRBV6-5 CASSYSAQILDTQYF
TRBV27 CASSLVSTASGNTIYF
TRBV20-1 CSASSTGGMYEQYF
TRBV10-3 CAISEVQGSHNEQFF
TRBV12-3/TRBV12-4 CASSPIAGREQFF
TRBV20-1 CSARGGTEAFF
TRBV28 CASSLGDRVRQPQHF
TRBV4-2 CASSQEGLAGSETQYF
TRBV15 CATSRVSTGPKGEQYF
TRBV5-4 CASSPRSAGYATEAFF
TRBV20-1 CSALRGWEQFF
TRBV13 CASSAPSGLSSYNEQFF
TRBV27 CASSRNTEAFF
TRBV28 CASRPAGGRETQYF
TRBV5-4 CASSLGEGRSTDTQYF
TRBV5-6 CASSGRQGVDTQYF
TRBV19 CASSIDPDAGVGETQYF
TRBV7-2 CASRPKKSSYNEQFF
TRBV30 CAVSRWVRSGYGYTF
TRBV28 CASSLYYYEQYF
TRBV28 CASLGGFPPF
TRBV15 CATSYQAGLAKNIQYF
TRBV19 CASSFPGTTYGYTF
TRBV24-1 CATSDRGRGAGDTQYF
TRBV4-2 CASSHPGTADEQFF
TRBV28 CASSLSRVSGKLFF
TRBV28 CASSSSGRVHEQYF
TRBV7-9 CAVWGGFANTGELFF
TRBV7-2 CASSITGVGEKLFF
TRBV10-1 CANSQGGETQYF
TRBV10-3 CAISGPGGQGSYEQYF
TRBV7-2 CASSPNKGAWGYTF
TRBV19 CASSRDYSYGYTF
TRBV7-6 CASSQQDSSQETQYF
TRBV6-5 CASSYSRGDTEAFF
TRBV6-6 CASTQGSGANVLTF
TRBV7-8 CASSLYLGRSVTYEQYF
TRBV12-3/TRBV12-4 CASSRGGDEQFF
TRBV7-2 CASSLRQTYNTGELFF
TRBV19 CASSLRGRDEQFF
TRBV27 CASSLHLAGGGGDTQYF
TRBV15 CATSRATGPGPQHF
TRBV5-4 CASSPQAGSNTGELFF
TRBV4-2 CASSQVQANYGYTF
TRBV28 CASSSSDRVYEQYF
TRBV6-5 CASSPAGANVLTF